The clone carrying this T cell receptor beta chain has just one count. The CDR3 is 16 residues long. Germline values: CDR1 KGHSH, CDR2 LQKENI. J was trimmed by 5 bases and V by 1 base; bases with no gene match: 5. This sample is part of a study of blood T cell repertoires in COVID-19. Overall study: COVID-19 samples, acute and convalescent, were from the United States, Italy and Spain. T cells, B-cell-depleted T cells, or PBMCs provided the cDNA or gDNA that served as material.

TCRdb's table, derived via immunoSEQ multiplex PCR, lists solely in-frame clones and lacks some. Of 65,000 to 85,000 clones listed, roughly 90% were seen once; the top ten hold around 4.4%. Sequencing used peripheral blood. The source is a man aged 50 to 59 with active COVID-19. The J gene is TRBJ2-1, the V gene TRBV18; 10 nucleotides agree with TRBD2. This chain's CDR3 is CASSPRGLAADNEQFF. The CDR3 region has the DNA TGTGCCAGCTCACCACGCGGACTAGCGGCCGACAATGAGCAGTTCTTC.